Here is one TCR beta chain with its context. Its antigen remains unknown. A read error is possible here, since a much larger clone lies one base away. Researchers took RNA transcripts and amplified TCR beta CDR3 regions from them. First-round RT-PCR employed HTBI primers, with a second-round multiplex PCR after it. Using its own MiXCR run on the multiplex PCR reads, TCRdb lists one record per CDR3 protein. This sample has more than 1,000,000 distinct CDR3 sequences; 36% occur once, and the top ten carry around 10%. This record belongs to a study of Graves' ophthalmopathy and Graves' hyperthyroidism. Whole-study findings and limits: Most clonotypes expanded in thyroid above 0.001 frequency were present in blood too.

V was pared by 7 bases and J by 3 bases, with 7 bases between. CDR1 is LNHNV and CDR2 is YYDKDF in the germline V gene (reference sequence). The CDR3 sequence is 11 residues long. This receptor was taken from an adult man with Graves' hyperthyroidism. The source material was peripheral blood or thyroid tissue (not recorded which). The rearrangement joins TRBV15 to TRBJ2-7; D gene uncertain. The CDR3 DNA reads TGTGCCACCACCGACCACTACGAGCAGTACTTC. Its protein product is CATTDHYEQYF.